This is a list of T cell receptor beta chains from one sample in a study of blood T cells in healthy people across ages. A single record per CDR3 protein comes from TCRdb applying MiXCR to the 5' RACE reads. The table records approximately 2,000,000 distinct CDR3 sequences, about two fifths of them present only once. Sequencing input: blood. These TCRs come from a human donor in good health. Both conserved end residues are part of each CDR3. D genes are given only for firm matches. Clone size is not always given. Where it is, it says once, few, many or a class for expanded clones.

j_call d_call v_call clone_size cdr3_nt cdr3_aa
TRBJ2-5 - TRBV6-1 few TGTGCCAGCAGTGAAACGCGACTACGACCCGAGACCCAGTACTTC CASSETRLRPETQYF
TRBJ2-6 - TRBV5-1 - TGCGCCAGCAGCTTAACCATCCACACTGGGGCCAACGTCCTGACTTTC CASSLTIHTGANVLTF
TRBJ2-3 - TRBV29-1 few TGCAGCGTTGACCAACTGTATTTT CSVDQLYF
TRBJ2-1 TRBD2 TRBV10-3 - TGTGCCATCAGTGAGTCTGCCGGGACTAGCGGGGGGGTCTACAATGAGCAGTTCTTC CAISESAGTSGGVYNEQFF
TRBJ1-2 TRBD1 TRBV5-1 - TGCGCCAGCAGCTTGACAGGGGGCCGGTCGAGTGGCTACACCTTC CASSLTGGRSSGYTF
TRBJ1-2 - TRBV5-1 - TGCGCCAGCAGTTTACAAATACAGGAAAACTATGGCTACACCTTC CASSLQIQENYGYTF
TRBJ2-3 - TRBV18 few TGTGCCAGCTCACCACCGAACAGGGCTAGCACAGATACGCAGTATTTT CASSPPNRASTDTQYF
TRBJ2-1 TRBD2 TRBV6-7 - TGTGCCAGCAGGATAGCGGGCAGATTAGGGCAGTTCTTC CASRIAGRLGQFF
TRBJ2-7 - TRBV15 many TGTGCCACCTCTATGGCACACACCTCCTACGAGCAGTACTTC CATSMAHTSYEQYF
TRBJ2-1 TRBD1 TRBV3-1 - TGTGCCAGCAGCCAAGATGGGTACGGGCAGGGGGCGCTTGAGCAGTTCTTC CASSQDGYGQGALEQFF
TRBJ2-7 - TRBV28 - TGTGCCAGCAGTCACCACGGTCATGAGGACGAGCAGTACTTC CASSHHGHEDEQYF
TRBJ2-5 - TRBV20-1 - TGCAGTGCTAGGGGTTATCGGTACAATGAGCAGTACTTC CSARGYRYNEQYF